This is a list of T cell receptor beta chains from one sample in a study of blood T cells in healthy people across ages. TCRdb itself ran the 5' RACE reads through MiXCR, one entry per CDR3 protein. The table has some 890,000 distinct CDR3 sequences, about 29% seen once. These data also featured in a second study, about T cells of mothers and their children.

Sample: blood. These receptors originate from a woman aged 40 to 50 in good health. The CDR3 runs from the conserved cysteine through the conserved F or W. A D gene is named only where the DNA matches it firmly. Only some rows state a clone size, as once, few, many or a class for expanded clones.

16	few	TRBJ2-3	TRBV6-5	TRBD1	CASRAGTGASTDTQYF	TGTGCCAGTAGAGCGGGGACAGGGGCTAGCACAGATACGCAGTATTTT
16	.	TRBJ2-1	TRBV6-6	TRBD2	CASSYPGLAGNNEQFF	TGTGCCAGCAGTTACCCCGGGTTAGCGGGGAACAATGAGCAGTTCTTC
14	.	TRBJ1-2	TRBV29-1	TRBD1	CSVGGGDRGGGYTF	TGCAGCGTTGGGGGGGGCGACAGGGGAGGTGGCTACACCTTC
13	.	TRBJ1-1	TRBV11-2	.	CASSPNQGTAAFF	TGTGCCAGCAGCCCAAACCAGGGGACTGCGGCTTTCTTT
14	many	TRBJ2-5	TRBV20-1	.	CSARVAGGGETQYF	TGCAGTGCTAGAGTGGCAGGGGGAGGAGAGACCCAGTACTTC
10	once	TRBJ1-1	TRBV25-1	.	CASRGREAFF	TGTGCCAGCAGAGGACGGGAAGCTTTCTTT
14	.	TRBJ1-1	TRBV28	.	CASTPLGMNTEAFF	TGTGCCAGCACCCCACTTGGCATGAACACTGAAGCTTTCTTT
16	few	TRBJ1-6	TRBV20-1	TRBD1	CSARTGATSYNSPLHF	TGCAGTGCCAGGACAGGGGCTACCTCCTATAATTCACCCCTCCACTTT
15	few	TRBJ1-6	TRBV12-3/TRBV12-4	.	CASTFEGGVGSPLHF	TGTGCCAGCACCTTCGAGGGGGGGGTCGGCTCACCCCTCCACTTT
15	few	TRBJ2-3	TRBV7-3	.	CASSLALSGTDTQYF	TGTGCCAGCAGCTTGGCCTTGTCGGGCACAGATACGCAGTATTTT
14	few	TRBJ2-1	TRBV14	.	CASSPFSNYNEQFF	TGTGCCAGCAGCCCTTTTTCGAACTACAATGAGCAGTTCTTC
15	many	TRBJ2-5	TRBV7-3	TRBD1	CASSGQGAARETQYF	TGTGCCAGCAGCGGACAGGGGGCGGCTAGGGAGACCCAGTACTTC
16	.	TRBJ1-1	TRBV7-8	TRBD1	CASSTRQGIRDTEAFF	TGTGCCAGCAGCACCCGACAGGGTATAAGGGACACTGAAGCTTTCTTT
13	few	TRBJ2-1	TRBV19	.	CASSSSGLDEQFF	TGTGCCAGTAGTTCATCGGGGCTCGATGAGCAGTTCTTC
16	few	TRBJ1-5	TRBV10-3	TRBD1	CAISDQGTGGNQPQHF	TGTGCCATCAGTGATCAAGGGACAGGGGGCAATCAGCCCCAGCATTTT
17	.	TRBJ1-2	TRBV2	TRBD1	CASSEAGQGVEFYGYTF	TGTGCCAGCAGTGAAGCGGGACAGGGGGTAGAATTTTATGGCTACACCTTC
13	.	TRBJ1-3	TRBV5-1	.	CASSLQEADTIYF	TGCGCCAGCAGCCTACAGGAGGCGGACACCATATATTTT
16	many	TRBJ2-7	TRBV5-5	.	CASSLGGGTGSYEQYF	TGTGCCAGCAGCTTGGGGGGGGGCACAGGCTCCTACGAGCAGTACTTC
14	.	TRBJ1-1	TRBV6-1	.	CASSVWGRRTEAFF	TGTGCCAGCAGTGTATGGGGGCGCAGAACTGAAGCTTTCTTT
18	.	TRBJ1-1	TRBV15	TRBD1	CATNNWDRRGLVDTEAFF	TGTGCCACCAATAATTGGGACAGGAGAGGGCTTGTCGACACTGAAGCTTTCTTT
15	.	TRBJ2-1	TRBV10-3	.	CAIKQGGQGGGEQFF	TGTGCCATCAAGCAGGGGGGTCAGGGCGGGGGTGAGCAGTTCTTC
16	.	TRBJ2-1	TRBV6-2/TRBV6-3	TRBD2	CASSYIGTSGVNEQFF	TGTGCCAGCAGTTACATCGGGACTAGCGGGGTTAATGAGCAGTTCTTC
20	.	TRBJ1-6	TRBV28	.	CASSFLQGRVASSYNSPLHF	TGTGCCAGCAGTTTCTTGCAGGGCCGAGTGGCAAGCTCCTATAATTCACCCCTCCACTTT
15	many	TRBJ2-1	TRBV4-1	.	CASTLDLGSYNEQFF	TGCGCCAGCACCTTAGACCTGGGTTCATACAATGAGCAGTTCTTC
12	.	TRBJ2-5	TRBV28	.	CASSLGRPRQYF	TGTGCCAGCAGTTTAGGCCGCCCGAGGCAGTACTTC
16	many	TRBJ2-7	TRBV4-3	TRBD2	CASSQFSSGTLYEQYF	TGCGCCAGCAGCCAATTTTCTAGCGGGACCCTCTACGAGCAGTACTTC
12	medium-sized	TRBJ2-7	TRBV14	.	CASSPDGYEQYF	TGTGCCAGCAGCCCCGACGGGTACGAGCAGTACTTC
15	.	TRBJ2-7	TRBV7-6	.	CASSPDHTVSYEQYF	TGTGCCAGCAGCCCGGACCATACAGTTTCGTACGAGCAGTACTTC
17	few	TRBJ2-7	TRBV25-1	TRBD1	CASSPTTTGIQSYEQYF	TGTGCCAGCAGTCCGACCACGACAGGGATCCAATCCTACGAGCAGTACTTC
14	many	TRBJ1-5	TRBV29-1	.	CSVEGGDSNQPQHF	TGCAGCGTTGAAGGCGGTGATAGCAATCAGCCCCAGCATTTT
16	few	TRBJ2-1	TRBV21-1	.	CASSKGGRATYNEQFF	TGTGCCAGCAGCAAAGGGGGCAGAGCGACCTACAATGAGCAGTTCTTC
13	.	TRBJ2-1	TRBV10-3	TRBD2	CAISSTSWDEQFF	TGTGCCATCAGCTCGACTAGCTGGGATGAGCAGTTCTTC
18	.	TRBJ2-3	TRBV15	TRBD1	CATSREVSGQGIADMQYF	TGTGCCACCAGCAGAGAGGTCTCGGGACAGGGGATCGCAGATATGCAGTATTTT
15	.	TRBJ2-3	TRBV5-1	.	CASSLQGKDTDTQYF	TGCGCCAGCAGCTTGCAAGGGAAGGACACAGATACGCAGTATTTT
15	.	TRBJ1-1	TRBV25-1	.	CASIGTGFMNTEAFF	TGTGCCAGCATAGGTACGGGATTCATGAACACTGAAGCTTTCTTT
18	.	TRBJ2-6	TRBV15	.	CATSRDRAPTSGASVRTF	TGTGCCACCAGCAGGGACCGGGCGCCAACCTCTGGGGCCAGCGTCCGGACTTTC
19	.	TRBJ2-4	TRBV28	TRBD2	CASSLGGLNTPLVKNIQYF	TGTGCCAGCAGTTTGGGGGGGTTAAACACACCTCTAGTCAAAAACATTCAGTACTTC
15	.	TRBJ2-5	TRBV7-2	TRBD2	CASSLSGEIQGTQYF	TGTGCCAGCAGCTTAAGCGGGGAAATACAAGGGACCCAGTACTTC
16	many	TRBJ2-3	TRBV27	.	CASSSGGQPRTDTQYF	TGTGCCAGCAGTTCCGGGGGACAGCCTCGCACAGATACGCAGTATTTT
17	few	TRBJ1-5	TRBV7-8	TRBD1	CASSRRDRGFGNQPQHF	TGTGCCAGCAGCCGCCGGGACAGGGGGTTCGGCAATCAGCCCCAGCATTTT
18	many	TRBJ2-1	TRBV20-1	TRBD2	CSARTPGLAGPSYNEQFF	TGCAGTGCTAGAACCCCCGGGCTAGCGGGGCCCTCGTACAATGAGCAGTTCTTC
17	many	TRBJ2-5	TRBV12-3/TRBV12-4	.	CASSLGRRGGEKETQYF	TGTGCCAGCAGTTTAGGGAGGAGGGGGGGGGAAAAGGAGACCCAGTACTTC
15	.	TRBJ2-1	TRBV7-9	.	CASSSQGPEGGEQFF	TGTGCCAGCAGCTCCCAGGGCCCCGAGGGGGGTGAGCAGTTCTTC
14	.	TRBJ2-7	TRBV12-3/TRBV12-4	.	CASSLGHGPYEQYF	TGTGCCAGCAGTCTAGGACACGGGCCCTACGAGCAGTACTTC
13	few	TRBJ1-1	TRBV12-3/TRBV12-4	TRBD1	CASIGQGRTEAFF	TGTGCCAGCATCGGACAGGGTCGGACTGAAGCTTTCTTT
12	.	TRBJ2-5	TRBV20-1	.	CSAGTYQETQYF	TGCAGTGCCGGGACATACCAAGAGACCCAGTACTTC
14	few	TRBJ2-7	TRBV7-2	.	CTSSRQEGPYEQYF	TGTACCAGCAGCCGTCAGGAGGGGCCCTACGAGCAGTACTTC
15	.	TRBJ2-3	TRBV7-2	TRBD2	CASSSGLAGSYTQYF	TGTGCCAGCAGTTCGGGACTAGCGGGGTCCTATACGCAGTATTTT
15	many	TRBJ2-7	TRBV20-1	TRBD2	CSARDAGTSRYEQYF	TGCAGTGCTAGAGATGCCGGGACTAGCCGCTACGAGCAGTACTTC
13	many	TRBJ2-3	TRBV7-9	.	CASSFGSADTQYF	TGTGCCAGCAGCTTCGGAAGCGCAGATACGCAGTATTTT
11	.	TRBJ2-4	TRBV10-3	.	CVISDVDEQYF	TGTGTCATCAGTGATGTGGATGAGCAGTACTTC
15	few	TRBJ2-7	TRBV20-1	TRBD2	CSASIAGGLSYEQYF	TGCAGTGCTTCAATAGCGGGGGGCCTCTCCTACGAGCAGTACTTC
15	many	TRBJ2-7	TRBV9	.	CASSARDRPYYEQYF	TGTGCCAGCAGCGCGCGGGACAGACCATACTACGAGCAGTACTTC
16	few	TRBJ1-2	TRBV27	.	CASSLSVQATMLGYTF	TGTGCCAGCAGTTTAAGTGTTCAGGCCACTATGTTGGGCTACACCTTC